These 15 T cell receptor beta chains were sequenced from one sample in a study of T cell responses to AZD1222 COVID-19 vaccine. The assay was immunoSEQ multiplex PCR, and TCRdb's table has in-frame clones only and misses some. Altogether about 88,000 clones are present, 85% to 90% being singletons, with the ten largest covering approximately 5%. The material was peripheral blood, obtained 28 days after the second AZD1222 dose. The receptors derive from an adult who received the AZD1222 COVID-19 vaccine.

The genes are TRBV29-1 and TRBJ1-2, with D possibly being TRBD1 (5 bases). The CDR3 has 14 residues. The V and J ends lost 8 bases and 0 bases respectively, with 16 bases between them. Germline-derived CDR1 and CDR2 are SQVTM and ANQGSEA. CDR3 coding DNA: TGCAGCCACCGGGGCCCTTTAGCTAACTATGGCTACACCTTC. Amino acid sequence: CSHRGPLANYGYTF.

V and J are TRBV11-3 and TRBJ2-1; D gene unclear. Germline V gene data show CDR1 as SGHNT and CDR2 as YENEEA. This CDR3 has 16 amino acids. V lost 0 bases to trimming and J lost 5 bases, with 14 bases between them. This CDR3 reads CASSLDHPYGHNEQFF. The CDR3 DNA is TGTGCCAGCAGCTTAGATCATCCGTACGGCCACAATGAGCAGTTCTTC. Filled out from reference TRBV11-3 and TRBJ2-1, the complete variable domain reads EAGVVQSPRYKIIEKKQPVAFWCNPISGHNTLYWYLQNLGQGPELLIRYENEEAVDDSQLPKDRFSAERLKGVDSTLKIQPAELGDSAVYLCASSLDHPYGHNEQFFGPGTRLTVL.

V and J are TRBV11-2 and TRBJ1-2; D remains ambiguous. CDR1 is SGHAT and CDR2 is FQNNGV in the germline V gene. Trimming left V 0 bases short and J 5 bases short, with 7 bases between. The CDR3 consists of 13 residues. CDR3 coding DNA: TGTGCCAGCAGCTTAGATTTAGGGTATGGCTACACCTTC. It codes for CASSLDLGYGYTF.

This clone has a single count. The chain has TRBV5-1 and TRBJ1-1, with D perhaps TRBD1 (6 bases). Trimming took off 4 bases at V and 4 bases at J, with 11 bases between the two ends. Germline CDR1 and CDR2: SGHRS and YFSETQ. CDR3 length: 13 amino acids. The CDR3 loop reads CASSLPTGTEAFF. In DNA form, the CDR3 reads TGCGCCAGCAGCCTACCGACAGGCACTGAAGCTTTCTTT.

Concerning this clone: At one boundary the junction diverges from the germline segment, which might be a read error. V and J are TRBV6-5 and TRBJ2-1, with TRBD2 matching over 11 bases. Germline assignment: CDR1 MNHEY and CDR2 SVGAGI. This CDR3 has 15 residues. The CDR3: CASRISGGAYNEQFF. Here the CDR3 DNA reads TGTGCCAGCAGGATTAGCGGGGGGGCCTATAATGAGCAGTTCTTC.

V is TRBV15 and J is TRBJ1-2; unclear D gene. Germline V gene data show CDR1 as LNHNV and CDR2 as YYDKDF (reference sequence). This CDR3 comprises 16 residues. The V end was cut by 1 base, the J end by 0 bases, with 12 bases between. The CDR3 protein is CATSRGPGSTNYGYTF. The CDR3 nucleotides are TGTGCCACCAGCAGAGGCCCCGGGTCAACTAACTATGGCTACACCTTC.

The J gene is TRBJ2-5, the V gene TRBV3-1 (or the pseudogene TRBV3-2); 8 bases match TRBD2. Losses at the gene ends were 3 bases for V and 4 bases for J; bases not matched to a gene: 4. CDR3 length: 14 residues. Looked up from germline, CDR1 is LGHDT and CDR2 is YNNKEL (reference sequence). In DNA, the CDR3 is TGTGCCAGCAGCCACGGGACTAGGCGAGAGACCCAGTACTTC. Translation gives CASSHGTRRETQYF.

This clone was counted once. This chain uses TRBV2 with TRBJ1-5; D is uncertain. The V end lost 6 bases, the J end lost 5 bases, and 5 bases lay between the germline ends. This CDR3 is built from 11 residues. CDR1 is SNHLY and CDR2 is FYNNEI in the germline V gene. This CDR3 reads CASRVDQPQHF. The CDR3 DNA reads TGTGCCAGCAGAGTTGATCAGCCCCAGCATTTT.

CDR3 region: CASSWTERETQYF. The DNA of the CDR3 is TGCGCCAGCAGCTGGACAGAGAGGGAGACCCAGTACTTC. This chain joins TRBV5-1 and TRBJ2-5, with a tentative D call TRBD1 (6 bases). The CDR3 is 13 residues long. The germline gives CDR1 SGHRS, CDR2 YFSETQ. Trimming pared 3 bases from V and 5 bases from J, leaving 11 bases between.

V and J are TRBV15 and TRBJ1-5; D might be TRBD1 (5 bases). The CDR3 sequence is 12 residues long. The germline V gene has CDR1 LNHNV and CDR2 YYDKDF (reference sequence). V gave up 1 base and J gave up 12 bases, with 10 bases separating them. CDR3 sequence: CATSRGWGLQHF. The DNA for the CDR3 is TGTGCCACCAGCAGAGGATGGGGCCTCCAGCATTTT. The whole variable domain, filled in from reference TRBV15 and TRBJ1-5, reads DAMVIQNPRYQVTQFGKPVTLSCSQTLNHNVMYWYQQKSSQAPKLLFHYYDKDFNNEADTPDNFQSRRPNTSFCFLDIRSPGLGDTAMYLCATSRGWGLQHFGDGTRLSIL.

The chain uses TRBV11-2 and TRBJ2-1; TRBD2 matches at 8 bases. The trim removed 4 bases at V and 9 bases at J, leaving 5 bases unmatched. Germline CDR1 SGHAT, CDR2 FQNNGV. The CDR3 extends over 13 amino acids. The CDR3 DNA reads as TGTGCCAGCAGCTCGGGACTAGTCGGTGAGCAGTTCTTC. Its translation is CASSSGLVGEQFF.

This chain joins TRBV15 and TRBJ2-5; tentatively, D is TRBD1 or TRBD2 (5 bases each). The CDR3 sequence is 15 residues long. Germline V gives CDR1 LNHNV, CDR2 YYDKDF (reference sequence). V shed 1 base and J shed 1 base, with 10 bases lying between them. Written as DNA, the CDR3 is TGTGCCACCAGCAGAGGGGACGGTGGCCAAGAGACCCAGTACTTC. Amino acids: CATSRGDGGQETQYF.

The chain joins TRBV7-3 to TRBJ2-2; D remains unclear. The CDR3 loop spans 12 amino acids. Trimming cost V 5 bases and J 4 bases, with 5 bases left between them. Germline V gene sequence: CDR1 SGHTA, CDR2 FQGTGA. CDR3 protein: CASSPPTGELFF. The CDR3 nucleotides are TGTGCCAGCAGCCCACCCACCGGGGAGCTGTTTTTT.

J is TRBJ1-2 and V is TRBV6-5; D gene uncertain. Trimming cost V 7 bases and J 2 bases, with 17 bases left between them. The CDR3 consists of 15 residues. CDR1 MNHEY and CDR2 SVGAGI come from the germline V gene. The CDR3 nucleotides are TGTGCCAGCATACCCCGAAGGACGCAGAACTATGGCTACACCTTC. Its protein product is CASIPRRTQNYGYTF.

The chain recombines TRBV7-3 with TRBJ1-6; tentatively, D is TRBD1 (5 bases). CDR1 is SGHTA and CDR2 is FQGTGA in the germline V gene. CDR3 length: 13 residues. Trimming pared 4 bases from V and 10 bases from J, leaving 11 bases between. CDR3 residues: CASSSHQGSPLHF. The CDR3 region has the DNA TGTGCCAGCAGCTCTCACCAGGGCTCACCCCTCCACTTT. The full variable domain, rest sourced from reference TRBV7-3 and TRBJ1-6, is GAGVSQTPSNKVTEKGKYVELRCDPISGHTALYWYRQSLGQGPEFLIYFQGTGAADDSGLPNDRFFAVRPEGSVSTLKIQRTERGDSAVYLCASSSHQGSPLHFGNGTRLTVT.